One sample yielded the 23 T cell receptor beta chains listed below, sequenced in a study of T cells after yellow fever vaccination. TCRdb re-derived calls from the 5' RACE reads in MiXCR, one entry per CDR3 protein. The sample has some 670,000 distinct CDR3 sequences; around an eighth are singletons. Sequenced material: PBMCs, taken on the day of the yellow fever booster vaccination. Source of these receptors: a young man who received the YFV17D yellow fever vaccine.

J is TRBJ2-3 and V is TRBV7-8; no clear D. The CDR3 is made up of 15 amino acids. CDR1 SGHVS and CDR2 FQNEAQ come from the germline V gene. V lost 1 base to trimming and J lost 2 bases, with 10 bases between them. CDR3 residues: CASSLDVSHTDTQYF. The DNA for the CDR3 is TGTGCCAGCAGCTTAGATGTCTCCCACACAGATACGCAGTATTTT.

This chain's CDR3 is CASSLAGLDSYNEQFF. In DNA form, the CDR3 reads TGTGCCAGCAGCTTAGCAGGGCTAGATTCCTACAATGAGCAGTTCTTC. V and J are TRBV7-9 and TRBJ2-1; D is unresolved. Germline CDR1 reads SEHNR; CDR2 reads FQNEAQ (reference sequence). V was pared by 0 bases and J by 1 base, with 10 bases between. This CDR3 has 16 amino acids. The full variable domain, completed using reference TRBV7-9 and TRBJ2-1, is DTGVSQNPRHKITKRGQNVTFRCDPISEHNRLYWYRQTLGQGPEFLTYFQNEAQLEKSRLLSDRFSAERPKGSFSTLEIQRTEQGDSAMYLCASSLAGLDSYNEQFFGPGTRLTVL.

The chain joins TRBV4-3 to TRBJ1-2; a possible D gene is TRBD1 (5 bases). V lost 0 bases, J lost 8 bases, and 22 bases lay in between. The CDR3 sequence is 17 residues long. The germline gives CDR1 LGHNA, CDR2 YSLEER. CDR3: CASSQEVTGTPQVGYTF. CDR3 DNA: TGCGCCAGCAGCCAAGAGGTAACGGGGACCCCTCAGGTCGGCTACACCTTC.

This chain uses TRBV6-5 with TRBJ2-3, with unresolved D. The CDR3 covers 11 residues. The germline V gene has CDR1 MNHEY and CDR2 SVGAGI. V was cut by 7 bases and J by 4 bases, with 6 bases left in between. Here the CDR3 DNA reads TGTGCCAGCATGCGTGCAGATACGCAGTATTTT. It is translated as CASMRADTQYF.

This rearrangement joins TRBV12-3 or TRBV12-4 to TRBJ2-1; D gene uncertain. V dropped 5 bases and J dropped 10 bases, with 15 bases sitting between them. This CDR3 comprises 13 residues. CDR3 in DNA: TGTGCCAGCAGTCCCGACATTAGAAAAGAGCAGTTCTTC. The encoded protein is CASSPDIRKEQFF.

The sample holds one count of this clonotype. The chain employs TRBV18 and TRBJ2-1; tentative D call: TRBD2 (5 bases). The CDR3 contains 15 residues. The V and J ends lost 1 base and 4 bases respectively, with 11 bases between them. CDR1 is KGHSH and CDR2 is LQKENI in the germline V gene. CDR3: CASSPLSGAYNEQFF. The CDR3 DNA reads as TGTGCCAGCTCACCACTAAGCGGAGCGTACAATGAGCAGTTCTTC. Full variable domain (outside the CDR3, taken from reference TRBV18 and TRBJ2-1): NAGVMQNPRHLVRRRGQEARLRCSPMKGHSHVYWYRQLPEEGLKFMVYLQKENIIDESGMPKERFSAEFPKEGPSILRIQQVVRGDSAAYFCASSPLSGAYNEQFFGPGTRLTVL.

This clonotype was counted at least ten times. The chain links TRBV5-4 to TRBJ2-2, with D unclear. CDR3 length: 14 amino acids. CDR1 is SGHNT and CDR2 is YYREEE in the germline V gene (reference sequence). With 1 base removed from V and 3 bases from J, the gap between germline ends came to 7 bases. CDR3 protein: CASSLSSHTGELFF. The CDR3 nucleotides read TGTGCCAGCAGCTTGAGCTCCCACACCGGGGAGCTGTTTTTT. Based on the CDR3 plus reference TRBV5-4 and TRBJ2-2, the full variable domain is ETGVTQSPTHLIKTRGQQVTLRCSSQSGHNTVSWYQQALGQGPQFIFQYYREEENGRGNFPPRFSGLQFPNYSSELNVNALELDDSALYLCASSLSSHTGELFFGEGSRLTVL.

This clonotype has only a few counts. V is TRBV10-3 and J is TRBJ2-3; maybe TRBD2 (6 bases). Germline values: CDR1 ENHRY, CDR2 SYGVKD. The CDR3 has 17 residues. Trimming left V 6 bases short and J 0 bases short, with 19 bases between. The CDR3 DNA reads TGTGCCATCAGGGACCGAGTAGCGGAAACTAGCACAGATACGCAGTATTTT. Its protein is CAIRDRVAETSTDTQYF.

The chain employs TRBV27 and TRBJ2-4; D possibly corresponds to TRBD1 (5 bases). V was pared by 6 bases and J by 7 bases, with 10 bases between. The CDR3 spans 12 residues. Germline V gives CDR1 MNHEY, CDR2 SMNVEV (reference sequence). The chain's CDR3 is CASRQAGNIQYF. The CDR3 DNA is TGTGCCAGCAGACAGGCCGGGAACATTCAGTACTTC.

J is TRBJ2-3 and V is TRBV5-6, with D possibly being TRBD2 (6 bases). V lost 3 bases to trimming and J lost 0 bases, with 17 bases between them. Germline loops: CDR1 SGHDT, CDR2 YYEEEE. The CDR3 is made up of 17 amino acids. The chain's CDR3 is CASSSSRDSTSTDTQYF. DNA for the CDR3: TGTGCCAGCAGCTCGAGCCGGGACTCGACTAGCACAGATACGCAGTATTTT.

In this sample, this clonotype turned up a few times. The rearrangement links TRBV27 to TRBJ2-5; TRBD1 matches 11 bases. The CDR3 loop spans 15 amino acids. With 5 bases clipped from V and 6 bases from J, the junction kept 8 bases outside the gene matches. CDR1 and CDR2 (germline): MNHEY, SMNVEV (reference sequence). The CDR3 reads CASSTRTGGMQTQYF. The CDR3 DNA follows: TGTGCCAGCAGTACACGGACAGGGGGCATGCAGACCCAGTACTTC.

This clonotype was seen a handful of times. This chain links TRBV28 with TRBJ1-2; 7 bases map to TRBD1. The CDR3 has 16 residues. Trimming at V came to 5 bases and at J to 2 bases, leaving 11 bases not matched to a gene. The germline gives CDR1 MDHEN, CDR2 SYDVKM. The CDR3 is CASSPTPRGGNYGYTF. The CDR3 bases are TGTGCCAGCAGTCCTACCCCCAGGGGGGGCAACTATGGCTACACCTTC.

This clonotype appeared a few times. This chain connects TRBV19 to TRBJ1-2; no reliable D call. V lost 1 base to trimming and J lost 7 bases, with 16 bases between them. This CDR3 comprises 15 residues. CDR1 is LNHDA, CDR2 SQIVND, per germline (reference sequence). The CDR3 nucleotides are TGTGCCAGTAGTATAGGAGGTCCGGGCGGCGCTGGCTACACCTTC. Translation: CASSIGGPGGAGYTF.

In its sample, this clonotype was seen a few times. The rearrangement uses TRBV6-2 or TRBV6-3 and TRBJ2-6; 9 bases align to TRBD1. Trimming took 2 bases from V and 1 from J; bases not matched to a gene: 9. The germline gives CDR1 MNHEY, CDR2 SVGEGT. The CDR3 has 19 residues. This CDR3 is CASSYGGDRVESGANVLTF. CDR3 in DNA: TGTGCCAGCAGTTACGGCGGGGACAGGGTCGAATCTGGGGCCAACGTCCTGACTTTC.

The chain uses TRBV7-2 and TRBJ2-1; 14 bases map to TRBD2. Trimming removed 4 bases from V and 9 bases from J; junction bases left unmatched: 8. This CDR3 comprises 16 residues. Germline V lookup: CDR1 SGHTA, CDR2 FQGNSA. CDR3 protein: CASSSRGLAGGFEQFF. The DNA for the CDR3 is TGTGCCAGCAGCTCAAGAGGACTAGCGGGAGGCTTTGAGCAGTTCTTC.

This chain joins TRBV9 and TRBJ2-1, with 15 positions matching TRBD2. Unmatched junction bases numbered 5, after V lost 0 bases and J lost 7 bases. Germline CDR1 SGDLS, CDR2 YYNGEE. This CDR3 has 17 residues. The CDR3 protein is CASSVGTSGRAVNEQFF. The CDR3 nucleotides read TGTGCCAGCAGCGTAGGGACTAGCGGGAGGGCCGTGAATGAGCAGTTCTTC.

This clonotype has ten or more counts. The chain employs TRBV5-1 and TRBJ2-2, with 7 bases that match TRBD1. With 7 bases clipped from V and 6 bases from J, the junction kept 3 bases outside the gene matches. This CDR3 has 12 amino acids. Germline assignment: CDR1 SGHRS and CDR2 YFSETQ. For the CDR3, the DNA is TGCGCCAGCCAGACAGGGTCCGGGGAGCTGTTTTTT. Its protein is CASQTGSGELFF.

The chain has TRBV6-1 and TRBJ2-3; the D is unclear. CDR1 and CDR2 from the germline V gene are MNHNS and SASEGT. V lost 10 bases and J 6 bases, leaving 17 bases between the germline ends. The CDR3 covers 13 residues. The CDR3 nucleotides are TGTGCCACCTTAGCCCCTAGTAGGGATACGCAGTATTTT. It is translated as CATLAPSRDTQYF.

This clonotype turned up a few times. The chain employs TRBV27 and TRBJ2-7; the match to TRBD2 covers 10 bases. The CDR3 is 16 amino acids. In germline, CDR1 is MNHEY, CDR2 SMNVEV (reference sequence). With V trimmed by 2 bases and J by 3 bases, 7 bases remained unmatched. The CDR3 loop is CASSLGEREGGYEQYF. Here the CDR3 DNA reads TGTGCCAGCAGTTTAGGGGAGCGGGAGGGAGGCTACGAGCAGTACTTC.

This chain joins TRBV6-2 or TRBV6-3 and TRBJ2-5; TRBD2 matches 10 bases. The CDR3 is made up of 16 amino acids. The V gene end was trimmed by 6 bases and the J gene end by 2 bases; junction bases not matched to a gene: 9. Germline CDR1 and CDR2: MNHEY and SVGEGT. The DNA of the CDR3 is TGTGCCAGCAGCTGGGGACTAGCGCAAATACAAGAGACCCAGTACTTC. Translated, it gives CASSWGLAQIQETQYF.

This clonotype was counted a few times. The chain carries TRBV5-1 and TRBJ1-1; the D gene is possibly TRBD1 (6 bases). Germline assignment: CDR1 SGHRS and CDR2 YFSETQ. V was pared by 4 bases and J by 5 bases, with 18 bases between. CDR3 size: 15 residues. DNA of the CDR3: TGCGCCAGCAGCGCCGGGTGGCAGGGGATTACTGAAGCTTTCTTT. Translated: CASSAGWQGITEAFF.

V gene TRBV20-1 combines with J gene TRBJ2-5; TRBD1 agrees at 7 bases. CDR3 length equals 17 residues. V lost 6 bases to trimming and J lost 5 bases; unmatched junction nucleotides: 21. CDR1 is DFQATT and CDR2 is SNEGSKA in the germline V gene (reference sequence). The CDR3 loop is CSALPPPGTIRGETQYF. As DNA, the CDR3 is TGCAGTGCCCTCCCCCCACCGGGAACAATCAGGGGGGAGACCCAGTACTTC.

This clonotype was seen at least ten times. In nucleotides, the CDR3 is TGCAGCGCTCGAGAGGGGGATGGCTACACCTTC. Amino acids: CSAREGDGYTF. The chain joins TRBV29-1 to TRBJ1-2; weak D call: TRBD1 (6 bases). Germline values: CDR1 SQVTM, CDR2 ANQGSEA. The ends were cut back, 7 bases at V and 6 bases at J, with 12 bases in the middle. There are 11 residues in the CDR3.